The 5 T cell receptor beta chains reported below all come from one sample, sequenced in a study of blood T cell repertoires in COVID-19. TCRdb's table, derived via immunoSEQ multiplex PCR, lists solely in-frame clones and lacks some. Of about 150,000 clones listed, about four fifths were seen once; the top ten hold about 31%. Specimen: peripheral blood. The receptors were sampled from a woman in her fifties or sixties with acute or convalescent COVID-19.

The rearrangement links TRBV19 to TRBJ1-1; TRBD1 matches at 10 bases. Trimming at V came to 5 bases and at J to 3 bases, leaving 6 bases not matched to a gene. This CDR3 contains 15 residues. Germline V gene sequence: CDR1 LNHDA, CDR2 SQIVND (reference sequence). CDR3 in DNA: TGTGCCAGTAGTGGCTGGGACAGGGGAGACACTGAAGCTTTCTTT. Its translation is CASSGWDRGDTEAFF.

Ten or more counts support this clone. This chain uses TRBV6-6 with TRBJ1-6; D gene unclear. The CDR3 sequence is 15 residues long. V lost 0 bases and J 11 bases, leaving 14 bases between the germline ends. The germline V gene encodes CDR1 MNHNY and CDR2 SVGAGI (reference sequence). CDR3: CASSYSDWSRTPLHF. The CDR3 nucleotides read TGTGCCAGCAGTTACTCAGACTGGTCTCGGACACCCCTCCACTTT.

V and J are TRBV2 and TRBJ2-7, with 11 bases identical to TRBD1. V lost 8 bases, J lost 3 bases, and 3 bases stayed unmatched. CDR3 size: 13 residues. The germline CDR1 and CDR2 sequences are SNHLY and FYNNEI. CDR3 residues: CASGTGGNYEQYF. The DNA of the CDR3 is TGTGCCAGCGGGACAGGGGGAAACTACGAGCAGTACTTC.

The J gene is TRBJ1-6, the V gene TRBV6-1; D is undetermined. The CDR3 covers 16 residues. Trimming pared 1 base from V and 0 bases from J, leaving 7 bases between. The germline V gene encodes CDR1 MNHNS and CDR2 SASEGT. For the CDR3, the DNA is TGTGCCAGCAGTGAAGACTTTAGCTCCTATAATTCACCCCTCCACTTT. This gives the protein CASSEDFSSYNSPLHF.

The rearrangement links TRBV11-2 to TRBJ2-2; D remains ambiguous. The CDR3 consists of 16 residues. CDR1 is SGHAT, CDR2 FQNNGV, per germline. V was clipped by 5 bases and J by 1 base, with 14 bases between them. The CDR3 region is CASSQSLPRNTGELFF. The CDR3 nucleotides read TGTGCCAGCAGCCAAAGTCTTCCGAGGAACACCGGGGAGCTGTTTTTT.